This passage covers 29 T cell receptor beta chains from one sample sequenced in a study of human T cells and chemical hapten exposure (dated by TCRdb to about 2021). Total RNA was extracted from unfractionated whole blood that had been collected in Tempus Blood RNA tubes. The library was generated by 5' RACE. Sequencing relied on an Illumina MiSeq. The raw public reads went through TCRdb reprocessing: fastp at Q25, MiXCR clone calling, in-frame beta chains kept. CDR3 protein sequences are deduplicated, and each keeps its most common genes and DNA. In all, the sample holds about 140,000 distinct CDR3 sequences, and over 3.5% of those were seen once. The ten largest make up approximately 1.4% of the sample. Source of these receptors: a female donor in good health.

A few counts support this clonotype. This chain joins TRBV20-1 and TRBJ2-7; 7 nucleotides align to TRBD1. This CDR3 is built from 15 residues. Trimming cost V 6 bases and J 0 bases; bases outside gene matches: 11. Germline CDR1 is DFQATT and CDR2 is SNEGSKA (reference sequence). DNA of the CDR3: TGCAGTGCGCTAGACAGGGAACACGACTCCTACGAGCAGTACTTC. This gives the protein CSALDREHDSYEQYF.

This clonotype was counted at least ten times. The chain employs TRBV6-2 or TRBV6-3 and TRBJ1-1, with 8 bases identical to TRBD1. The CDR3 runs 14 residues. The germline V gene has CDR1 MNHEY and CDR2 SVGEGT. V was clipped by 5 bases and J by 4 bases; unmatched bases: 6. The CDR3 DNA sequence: TGTGCCAGCAGTAAGGGACAGGTCGCCACTGAAGCTTTCTTT. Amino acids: CASSKGQVATEAFF.

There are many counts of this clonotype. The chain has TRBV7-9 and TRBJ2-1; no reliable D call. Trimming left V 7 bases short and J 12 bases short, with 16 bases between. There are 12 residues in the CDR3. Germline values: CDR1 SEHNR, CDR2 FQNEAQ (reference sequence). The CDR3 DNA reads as TGTGCCAGCACCCCACCCCTAGGCGGGCAGTTCTTC. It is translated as CASTPPLGGQFF.

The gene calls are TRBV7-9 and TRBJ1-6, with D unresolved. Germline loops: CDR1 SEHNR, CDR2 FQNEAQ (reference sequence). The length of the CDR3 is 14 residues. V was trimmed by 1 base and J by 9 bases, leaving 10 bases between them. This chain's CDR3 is CASSLGFPVSPLHF. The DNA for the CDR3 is TGTGCCAGCAGCTTAGGTTTCCCTGTTTCACCCCTCCACTTT. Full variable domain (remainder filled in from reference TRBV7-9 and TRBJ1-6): DTGVSQNPRHKITKRGQNVTFRCDPISEHNRLYWYRQTLGQGPEFLTYFQNEAQLEKSRLLSDRFSAERPKGSFSTLEIQRTEQGDSAMYLCASSLGFPVSPLHFGNGTRLTVT.

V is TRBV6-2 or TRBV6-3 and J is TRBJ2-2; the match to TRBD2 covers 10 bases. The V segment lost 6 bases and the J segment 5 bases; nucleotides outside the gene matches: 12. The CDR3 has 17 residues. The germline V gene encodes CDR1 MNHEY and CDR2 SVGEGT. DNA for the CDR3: TGTGCCAGCAGCTACGTACTAGCGGGGCTTGTTACCGGGGAGCTGTTTTTT. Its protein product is CASSYVLAGLVTGELFF.

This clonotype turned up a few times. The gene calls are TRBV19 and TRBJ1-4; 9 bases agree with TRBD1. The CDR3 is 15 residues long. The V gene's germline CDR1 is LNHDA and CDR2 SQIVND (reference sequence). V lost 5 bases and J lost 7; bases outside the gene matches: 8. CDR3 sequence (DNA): TGTGCCAGTAGTTTGGGACAGGGTCTTCCTGAAAAACTGTTTTTT. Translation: CASSLGQGLPEKLFF.

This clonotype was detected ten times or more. DNA for the CDR3: TGTGCCAGCAGCGCGGGACCGGCTGCAACTAATGAAAAACTGTTTTTT. The encoded protein is CASSAGPAATNEKLFF. This chain links TRBV5-6 with TRBJ1-4; maybe TRBD1 (5 bases). The V and J ends lost 4 bases and 0 bases respectively, with 13 bases between them. Germline CDR1 and CDR2: SGHDT and YYEEEE. CDR3 size: 16 residues.

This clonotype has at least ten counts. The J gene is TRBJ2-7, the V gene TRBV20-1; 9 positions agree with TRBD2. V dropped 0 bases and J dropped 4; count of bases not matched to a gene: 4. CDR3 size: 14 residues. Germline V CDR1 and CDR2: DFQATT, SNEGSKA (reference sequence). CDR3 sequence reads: CSARDGTSSYEQYF. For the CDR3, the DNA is TGCAGTGCTAGAGACGGGACTAGCTCGTACGAGCAGTACTTC.

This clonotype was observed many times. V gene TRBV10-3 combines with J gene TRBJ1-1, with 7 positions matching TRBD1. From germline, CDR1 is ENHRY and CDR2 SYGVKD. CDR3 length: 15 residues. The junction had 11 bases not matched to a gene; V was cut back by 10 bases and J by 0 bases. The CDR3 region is CATRGVGKMNTEAFF. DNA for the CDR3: TGTGCCACCAGGGGGGTTGGGAAAATGAACACTGAAGCTTTCTTT.

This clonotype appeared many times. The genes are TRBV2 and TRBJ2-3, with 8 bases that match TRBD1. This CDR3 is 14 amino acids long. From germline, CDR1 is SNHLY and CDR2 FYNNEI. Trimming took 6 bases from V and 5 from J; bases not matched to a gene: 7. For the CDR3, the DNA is TGTGCCAGCAGCAGGACAGGGCGGGGAGATACGCAGTATTTT. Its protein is CASSRTGRGDTQYF.

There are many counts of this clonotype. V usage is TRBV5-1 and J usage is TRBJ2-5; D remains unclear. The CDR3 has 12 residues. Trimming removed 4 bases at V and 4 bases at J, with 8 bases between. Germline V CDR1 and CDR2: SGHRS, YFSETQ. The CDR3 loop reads CASSPDLETQYF. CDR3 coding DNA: TGCGCCAGCAGCCCAGACCTAGAGACCCAGTACTTC.

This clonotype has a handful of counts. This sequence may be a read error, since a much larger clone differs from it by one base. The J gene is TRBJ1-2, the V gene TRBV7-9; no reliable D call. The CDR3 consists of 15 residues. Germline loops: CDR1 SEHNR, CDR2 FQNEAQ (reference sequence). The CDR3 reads CASSLVKAPNYGDTF. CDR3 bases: TGTGCCAGCAGCTTAGTTAAGGCCCCTAACTATGGCGACACCTTC. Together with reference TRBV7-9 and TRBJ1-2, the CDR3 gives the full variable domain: DTGVSQNPRHKITKRGQNVTFRCDPISEHNRLYWYRQTLGQGPEFLTYFQNEAQLEKSRLLSDRFSAERPKGSFSTLEIQRTEQGDSAMYLCASSLVKAPNYGDTFGSGTRLTVV.

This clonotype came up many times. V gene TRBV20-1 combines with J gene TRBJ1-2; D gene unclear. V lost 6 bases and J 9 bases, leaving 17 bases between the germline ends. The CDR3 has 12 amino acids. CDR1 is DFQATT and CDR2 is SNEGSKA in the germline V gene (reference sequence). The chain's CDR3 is CSALPDTGSYTF. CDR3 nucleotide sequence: TGCAGTGCCCTGCCCGATACCGGGAGCTACACCTTC.

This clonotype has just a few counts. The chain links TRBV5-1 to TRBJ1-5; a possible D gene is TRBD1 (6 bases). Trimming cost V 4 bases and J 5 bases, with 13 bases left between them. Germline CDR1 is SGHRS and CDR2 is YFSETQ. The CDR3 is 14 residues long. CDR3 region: CASSGGGADQPQHF. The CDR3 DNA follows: TGCGCCAGCAGCGGGGGGGGGGCTGATCAGCCCCAGCATTTT.

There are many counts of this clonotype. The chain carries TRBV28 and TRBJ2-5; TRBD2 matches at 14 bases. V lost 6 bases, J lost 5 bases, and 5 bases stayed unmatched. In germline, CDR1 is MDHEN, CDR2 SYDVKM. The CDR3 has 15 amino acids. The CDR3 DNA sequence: TGTGCCAGCAGACGGACTAGCGGGGGGTCGGAGACCCAGTACTTC. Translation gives CASRRTSGGSETQYF.

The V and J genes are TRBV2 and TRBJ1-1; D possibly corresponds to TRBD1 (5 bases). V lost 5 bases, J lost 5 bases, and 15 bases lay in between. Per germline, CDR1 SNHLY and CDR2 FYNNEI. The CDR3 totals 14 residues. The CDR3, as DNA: TGTGCCAGCAGTTTGGCGACGGGGCAAACTGAAGCTTTCTTT. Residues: CASSLATGQTEAFF.

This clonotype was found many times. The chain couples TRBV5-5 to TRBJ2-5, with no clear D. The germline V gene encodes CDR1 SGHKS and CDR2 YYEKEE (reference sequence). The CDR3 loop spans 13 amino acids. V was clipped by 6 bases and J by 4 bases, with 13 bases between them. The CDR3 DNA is TGTGCCAGCAATTGGGCCCCCCCAGAGACCCAGTACTTC. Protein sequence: CASNWAPPETQYF.

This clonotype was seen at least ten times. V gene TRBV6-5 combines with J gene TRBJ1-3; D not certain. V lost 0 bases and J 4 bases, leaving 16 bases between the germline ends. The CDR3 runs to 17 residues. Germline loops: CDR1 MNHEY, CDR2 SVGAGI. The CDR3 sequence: CASSYSGGISPGNTIYF. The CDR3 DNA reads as TGTGCCAGCAGTTACTCCGGTGGCATATCGCCAGGAAACACCATATATTTT.

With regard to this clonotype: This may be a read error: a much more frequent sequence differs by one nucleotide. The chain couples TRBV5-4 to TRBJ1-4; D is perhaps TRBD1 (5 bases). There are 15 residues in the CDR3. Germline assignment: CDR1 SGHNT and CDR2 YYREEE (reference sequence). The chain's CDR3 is CVSSATGHWNEKLFF. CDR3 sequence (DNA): TGTGTCAGCAGCGCGACGGGGCATTGGAATGAAAAACTGTTTTTT.

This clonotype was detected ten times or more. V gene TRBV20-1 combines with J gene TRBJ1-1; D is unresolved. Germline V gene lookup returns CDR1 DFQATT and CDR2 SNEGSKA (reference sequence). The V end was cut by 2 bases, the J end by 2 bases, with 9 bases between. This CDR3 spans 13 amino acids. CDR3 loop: CSARPPGNTEAFF. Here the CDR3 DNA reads TGCAGTGCTAGACCCCCTGGAAACACTGAAGCTTTCTTT.

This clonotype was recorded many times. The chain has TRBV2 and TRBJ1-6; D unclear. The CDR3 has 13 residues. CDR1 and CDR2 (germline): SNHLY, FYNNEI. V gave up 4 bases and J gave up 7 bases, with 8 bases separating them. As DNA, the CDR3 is TGTGCCAGCAGTGGAGATTACAATTCACCCCTCCACTTT. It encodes CASSGDYNSPLHF. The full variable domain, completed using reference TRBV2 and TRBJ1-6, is EPEVTQTPSHQVTQMGQEVILRCVPISNHLYFYWYRQILGQKVEFLVSFYNNEISEKSEIFDDQFSVERPDGSNFTLKIRSTKLEDSAMYFCASSGDYNSPLHFGNGTRLTVT.

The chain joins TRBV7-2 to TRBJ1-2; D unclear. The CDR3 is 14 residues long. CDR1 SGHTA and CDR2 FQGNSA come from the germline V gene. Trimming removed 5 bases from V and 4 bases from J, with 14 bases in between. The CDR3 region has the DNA TGTGCCAGCAGCCGGATAATAGAGTCCTATGGCTACACCTTC. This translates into CASSRIIESYGYTF.

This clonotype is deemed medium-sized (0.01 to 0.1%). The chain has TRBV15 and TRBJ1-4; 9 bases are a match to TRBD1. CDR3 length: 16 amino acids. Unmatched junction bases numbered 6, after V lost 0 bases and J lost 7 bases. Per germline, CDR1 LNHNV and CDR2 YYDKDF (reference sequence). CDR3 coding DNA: TGTGCCACCAGCAGAGATCCGGGACAGGGAAGTGAAAAACTGTTTTTT. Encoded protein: CATSRDPGQGSEKLFF.

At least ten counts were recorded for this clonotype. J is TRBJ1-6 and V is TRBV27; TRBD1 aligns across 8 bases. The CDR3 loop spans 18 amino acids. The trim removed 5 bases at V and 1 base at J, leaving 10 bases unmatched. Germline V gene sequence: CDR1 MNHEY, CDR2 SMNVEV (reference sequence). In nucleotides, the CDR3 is TGTGCCAGCAGTAGTTGGGCAGGGGGCCGGTCCTATAATTCACCCCTCCACTTT. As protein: CASSSWAGGRSYNSPLHF.

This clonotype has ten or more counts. In DNA, the CDR3 is TGCAGTGCTCATAGCGGGGGGGAGACAGATACGCAGTATTTT. It specifies CSAHSGGETDTQYF. This sequence joins TRBV20-1 and TRBJ2-3, with TRBD2 identical over 11 bases. The V and J ends lost 5 bases and 3 bases, in that order; junction bases with no gene match: 4. Per the germline V gene, CDR1 is DFQATT and CDR2 is SNEGSKA (reference sequence). CDR3 size: 14 residues.

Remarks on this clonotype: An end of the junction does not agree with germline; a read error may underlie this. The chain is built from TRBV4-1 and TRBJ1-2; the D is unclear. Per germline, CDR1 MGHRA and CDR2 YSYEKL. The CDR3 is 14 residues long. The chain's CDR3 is CASSQDRYPEKRPF. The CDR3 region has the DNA TGCGCCAGCAGCCAAGATAGGTACCCGGAGAAACGGCCCTTC.

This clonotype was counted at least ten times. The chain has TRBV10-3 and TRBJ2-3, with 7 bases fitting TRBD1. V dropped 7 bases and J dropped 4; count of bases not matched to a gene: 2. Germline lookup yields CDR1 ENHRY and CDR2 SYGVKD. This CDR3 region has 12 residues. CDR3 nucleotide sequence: TGTGCCATCAACAGGGGATCAGATACGCAGTATTTT. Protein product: CAINRGSDTQYF.

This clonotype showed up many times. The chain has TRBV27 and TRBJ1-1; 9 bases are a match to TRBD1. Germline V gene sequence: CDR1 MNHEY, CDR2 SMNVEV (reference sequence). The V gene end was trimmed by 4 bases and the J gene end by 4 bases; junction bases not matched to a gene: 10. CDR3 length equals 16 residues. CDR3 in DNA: TGTGCCAGCAGTTCTTACGGGACAGGGACGGGCACTGAAGCTTTCTTT. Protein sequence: CASSSYGTGTGTEAFF.

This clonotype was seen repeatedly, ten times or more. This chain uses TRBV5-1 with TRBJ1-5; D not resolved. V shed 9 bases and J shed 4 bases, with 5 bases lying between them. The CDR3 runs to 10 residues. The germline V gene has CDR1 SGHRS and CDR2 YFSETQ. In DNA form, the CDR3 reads TGCGCCACCCGGAATCAGCCCCAGCATTTT. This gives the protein CATRNQPQHF.